The 20 T cell receptor beta chains given below trace back to one sample, sequenced in a study of technical replicates of blood from four donors. Assay: immunoSEQ multiplex PCR; the TCRdb copy retains only in-frame clones and omits some. This sample has roughly 68,000 clones, with about 89% found just once. The sequenced sample consisted of PBMCs. The source of these receptors is a human donor in good health. Some clones in this sample may be carry-over from other donors' samples.

The chain recombines TRBV9 with TRBJ2-6; D is possibly TRBD1 (6 bases). The CDR3 is 15 amino acids. V was clipped by 3 bases and J by 2 bases, with 9 bases between them. Looked up from germline, CDR1 is SGDLS and CDR2 is YYNGEE. The CDR3 loop is CASSAGDAGANVLTF. The DNA of the CDR3 is TGTGCCAGCAGCGCAGGGGACGCTGGGGCCAACGTCCTGACTTTC.

A single count supports this clone. The rearrangement links TRBV7-3 to TRBJ2-1; 8 nucleotides agree with TRBD2. The CDR3 covers 14 residues. The V segment lost 4 bases and the J segment 8 bases; nucleotides outside the gene matches: 7. Germline values: CDR1 SGHTA, CDR2 FQGTGA. CDR3 amino acids: CASSYTAGEDEQFF. CDR3 in DNA: TGTGCCAGCAGCTACACAGCGGGGGAGGATGAGCAGTTCTTC.

V and J are TRBV19 and TRBJ2-7; 8 nucleotides align to TRBD1. V was clipped by 6 bases and J by 0 bases; unmatched bases: 4. Germline CDR1 is LNHDA and CDR2 is SQIVND (reference sequence). CDR3 length equals 14 residues. The CDR3: CASRPGQASYEQYF. CDR3 DNA: TGTGCCAGTAGGCCGGGACAGGCCTCCTACGAGCAGTACTTC.

The rearrangement joins TRBV7-2 to TRBJ2-5; 7 nucleotides line up with TRBD2. Germline CDR1 reads SGHTA; CDR2 reads FQGNSA. The CDR3 is 15 residues long. V lost 5 bases to trimming and J lost 4 bases; unmatched junction nucleotides: 10. This chain's CDR3 is CASSPRSGEAETQYF. CDR3 bases: TGTGCCAGCAGCCCAAGGAGCGGGGAGGCAGAGACCCAGTACTTC.

This clone was counted ten times or more. The rearrangement uses TRBV30 and TRBJ2-2, with TRBD1 matching 12 bases. Germline CDR1 reads GTSNPN; CDR2 reads SVGIG (reference sequence). CDR3 length: 15 residues. V shed 3 bases, J shed 3 bases, and the junction held 2 bases outside the gene matches. DNA of the CDR3: TGTGCCTGGAGGGGACAGGGGGCAGACACCGGGGAGCTGTTTTTT. This encodes CAWRGQGADTGELFF.

This chain connects TRBV7-9 to TRBJ2-5, with D maybe TRBD2 (5 bases). The CDR3 is 18 amino acids. The V end lost 6 bases, the J end lost 5 bases, and 28 bases lay between the germline ends. Germline assignment: CDR1 SEHNR and CDR2 FQNEAQ (reference sequence). In DNA form, the CDR3 reads TGTGCCAGCAGGCCCGCCGGATATTCACGGGGTGTCCGGGAGACCCAGTACTTC. Protein sequence: CASRPAGYSRGVRETQYF.

This sequence joins TRBV10-3 and TRBJ1-3; D gene ambiguous. The germline V gene encodes CDR1 ENHRY and CDR2 SYGVKD. V was cut by 4 bases and J by 10 bases, with 11 bases left in between. The CDR3 length is 12 residues. CDR3 in DNA: TGTGCCATCAGTGCACAGTCGGCGACCATATATTTT. Residues: CAISAQSATIYF.

In this sample, this clone turned up a few times. CDR3 coding DNA: TGTGCCAGCAGCTTATTACAGGGGTTCACTGAAGCTTTCTTT. This sequence encodes CASSLLQGFTEAFF. V and J are TRBV7-9 and TRBJ1-1; 7 bases agree with TRBD1. The CDR3 extends over 14 amino acids. The germline V gene encodes CDR1 SEHNR and CDR2 FQNEAQ (reference sequence). The ends lost 2 bases at V and 4 bases at J; junction bases unmatched: 4.

The chain uses TRBV7-9 and TRBJ2-7; 7 bases are shared with TRBD2. The germline V gene has CDR1 SEHNR and CDR2 FQNEAQ (reference sequence). CDR3 length equals 18 residues. V lost 4 bases, J lost 2 bases, and 17 bases stayed unmatched. In DNA, the CDR3 is TGTGCCAGCAGCTCTAGGTGGGGGAAGCGGGAAGAGGCCTACGAGCAGTACTTC. This translates into CASSSRWGKREEAYEQYF.

This chain uses TRBV7-2 with TRBJ1-2, with 9 positions matching TRBD1. Unmatched junction bases numbered 7, after V lost 2 bases and J lost 6 bases. Germline V gene lookup returns CDR1 SGHTA and CDR2 FQGNSA. The length of the CDR3 is 15 residues. CDR3 residues: CASSLSWDRDDGYTF. The CDR3 bases are TGTGCCAGCAGCTTAAGTTGGGACAGGGATGATGGCTACACCTTC.

The chain combines TRBV7-8 with TRBJ2-7; D perhaps matches TRBD1 (6 bases). There are 14 residues in the CDR3. Trimming stripped 7 bases from V and 1 base from J, with 14 bases between. The V gene's germline CDR1 is SGHVS and CDR2 FQNEAQ. CDR3 coding DNA: TGTGCCAGCAAAACAGGGCGCCAGTCCTACGAGCAGTACTTC. Translation: CASKTGRQSYEQYF.

V usage is TRBV7-2 and J usage is TRBJ2-4; TRBD2 agrees at 10 bases. Germline V CDR1 and CDR2: SGHTA, FQGNSA. This CDR3 comprises 14 residues. Germline trimming cut 1 base from V and 9 bases from J; bases unmatched to any gene: 3. The CDR3 coding sequence is TGTGCCAGCAGCTTAGAACTAGCGGGGAGCATTCAGTACTTC. Encoded protein: CASSLELAGSIQYF.

This rearrangement joins TRBV30 to TRBJ2-1, with 10 bases matching TRBD1. Germline assignment: CDR1 GTSNPN and CDR2 SVGIG (reference sequence). The CDR3 totals 16 residues. J was trimmed by 5 bases and V by 2 bases; bases with no gene match: 9. The CDR3 here is CAWSHRDRGPNNEQFF. The DNA for the CDR3 is TGTGCCTGGAGTCACCGGGACAGGGGCCCGAACAATGAGCAGTTCTTC. The whole variable domain, filled in from reference TRBV30 and TRBJ2-1, reads SQTIHQWPATLVQPVGSPLSLECTVEGTSNPNLYWYRQAAGRGLQLLFYSVGIGQISSEVPQNLSASRPQDRQFILSSKKLLLSDSGFYLCAWSHRDRGPNNEQFFGPGTRLTVL.

The chain is built from TRBV4-3 and TRBJ2-1, with TRBD2 matching 11 bases. With V trimmed by 4 bases and J by 5 bases, 7 bases remained unmatched. The V gene's germline CDR1 is LGHNA and CDR2 YSLEER. The CDR3 totals 16 residues. DNA of the CDR3: TGCGCCAGCAGCCGAGTAGCGGGGGGGCTTGACAATGAGCAGTTCTTC. Encoded protein: CASSRVAGGLDNEQFF.

The CDR3 coding sequence is TGTGCCAGCAGCTTAAGGCCGGAGGGCCGATCAACCGGGGAGCTGTTTTTT. Protein: CASSLRPEGRSTGELFF. The chain combines TRBV7-3 with TRBJ2-2, with D possibly being TRBD2 (6 bases). The CDR3 spans 17 residues. V was trimmed by 1 base and J by 5 bases, leaving 17 bases between them. Germline V gene sequence: CDR1 SGHTA, CDR2 FQGTGA.

Here the CDR3 reads CASSSLGQPRETQYF. In DNA, the CDR3 is TGTGCCAGCAGCTCATTGGGACAGCCAAGGGAGACCCAGTACTTC. The genes are TRBV7-2 and TRBJ2-5; 7 bases agree with TRBD1. With V trimmed by 4 bases and J by 5 bases, 10 bases remained unmatched. CDR3 length: 15 amino acids. Germline V CDR1 and CDR2: SGHTA, FQGNSA.

The rearrangement joins TRBV19 to TRBJ1-5, with D hard to call. The CDR3 covers 14 residues. CDR1 is LNHDA and CDR2 is SQIVND in the germline V gene (reference sequence). Deletions cut 3 bases from V and 0 bases from J, with 6 bases between. In nucleotides, the CDR3 is TGTGCCAGTAGTATGGCCAGTAGCAATCAGCCCCAGCATTTT. Protein: CASSMASSNQPQHF.

The chain joins TRBV19 to TRBJ1-2, with 8 bases matching TRBD1. Germline values: CDR1 LNHDA, CDR2 SQIVND (reference sequence). The CDR3 sequence is 13 residues long. V gave up 6 bases and J gave up 8 bases; unmatched junction bases: 8. Here the CDR3 reads CASRAQGAGGYTF. The DNA of the CDR3 is TGTGCCAGTAGAGCTCAGGGGGCAGGAGGCTACACCTTC. The full variable domain, its missing parts supplied by reference TRBV19 and TRBJ1-2, is DGGITQSPKYLFRKEGQNVTLSCEQNLNHDAMYWYRQDPGQGLRLIYYSQIVNDFQKGDIAEGYSVSREKKESFPLTVTSAQKNPTAFYLCASRAQGAGGYTFGSGTRLTVV.

V usage is TRBV5-6 and J usage is TRBJ1-2, with TRBD1 identical over 8 bases. Trimming removed 1 base from V and 1 base from J; junction bases left unmatched: 6. The CDR3 contains 16 residues. Germline CDR1 is SGHDT and CDR2 is YYEEEE. The CDR3 coding sequence is TGTGCCAGCAGCTTGCTCACAGGGGGAAGTAACTATGGCTACACCTTC. Translating it yields CASSLLTGGSNYGYTF.

This clone has just a few counts. The chain uses TRBV19 and TRBJ2-5; 8 bases align to TRBD2. V dropped 6 bases and J dropped 6; count of bases not matched to a gene: 9. This CDR3 is built from 14 residues. Germline values: CDR1 LNHDA, CDR2 SQIVND (reference sequence). The CDR3 here is CASSSSGDLQTQYF. The CDR3 region has the DNA TGTGCCAGTAGCAGTAGCGGGGACCTACAGACCCAGTACTTC.